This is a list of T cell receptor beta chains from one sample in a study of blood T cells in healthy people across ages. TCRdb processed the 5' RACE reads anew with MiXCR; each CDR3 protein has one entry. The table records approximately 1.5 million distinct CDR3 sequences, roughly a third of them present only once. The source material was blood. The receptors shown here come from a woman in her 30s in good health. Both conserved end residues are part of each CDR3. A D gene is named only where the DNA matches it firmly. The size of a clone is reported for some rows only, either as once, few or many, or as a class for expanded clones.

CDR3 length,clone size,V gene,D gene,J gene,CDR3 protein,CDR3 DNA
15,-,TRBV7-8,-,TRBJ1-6,CASSLGLGPESPLHF,TGTGCCAGCAGCTTAGGCCTAGGCCCGGAATCACCCCTCCACTTT
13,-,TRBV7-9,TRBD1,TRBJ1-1,CASLTGGTTEAFF,TGTGCCAGCTTGACAGGGGGAACCACTGAAGCTTTCTTT
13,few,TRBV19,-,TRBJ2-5,CASSIVSRREQYF,TGTGCCAGTAGTATAGTCAGCCGCCGGGAGCAGTACTTC
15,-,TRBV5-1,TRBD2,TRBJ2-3,CASSLPSGGADTQYF,TGCGCCAGCAGCTTGCCTAGCGGGGGGGCTGATACGCAGTATTTT
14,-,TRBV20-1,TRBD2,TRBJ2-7,CSAVKAGESREQYF,TGCAGTGCTGTAAAAGCGGGAGAATCTCGCGAGCAGTACTTC
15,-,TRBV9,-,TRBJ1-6,CASSVYGGGNSPLHF,TGTGCCAGCAGCGTATATGGCGGCGGGAATTCACCCCTCCACTTT
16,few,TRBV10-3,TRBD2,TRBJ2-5,CAISELTSPLEETQYF,TGTGCCATCAGTGAGCTGACTAGCCCTCTTGAGGAGACCCAGTACTTC
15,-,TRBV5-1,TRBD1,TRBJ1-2,CASRPSYRGRRGYTF,TGCGCCAGCCGACCATCATACAGGGGGCGCCGAGGCTACACCTTC
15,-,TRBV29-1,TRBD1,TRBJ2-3,CSVEGETGYTDTQYF,TGCAGCGTTGAAGGCGAGACAGGGTACACAGATACGCAGTATTTT
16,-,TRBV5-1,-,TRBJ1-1,CASSPRLARLGAEAFF,TGCGCCAGCAGCCCCAGGTTGGCAAGGTTGGGCGCTGAAGCTTTCTTT
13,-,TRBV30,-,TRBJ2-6,CAWSVYGANVLTF,TGTGCCTGGAGTGTTTATGGGGCCAACGTCCTGACTTTC
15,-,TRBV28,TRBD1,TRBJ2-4,CASSLGGQGQNIQYF,TGTGCCAGCAGTCTAGGGGGACAGGGGCAAAACATTCAGTACTTC
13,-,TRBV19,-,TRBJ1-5,CASQRRPDQPQHF,TGTGCCAGCCAACGGAGGCCAGACCAGCCCCAGCATTTT
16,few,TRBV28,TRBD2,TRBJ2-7,CASSLLLREGSYEQYF,TGTGCCAGCAGTTTATTACTGCGGGAGGGCTCGTACGAGCAGTACTTC
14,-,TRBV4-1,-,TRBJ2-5,CASSQAVGGETQYF,TGCGCCAGCAGCCAAGCGGTCGGAGGGGAGACCCAGTACTTC
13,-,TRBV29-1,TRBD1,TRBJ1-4,CGVVGTDNEKLFF,TGCGGCGTGGTCGGGACAGATAATGAAAAACTGTTTTTT
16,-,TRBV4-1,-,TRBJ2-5,CASSQGVMGPQETQYF,TGCGCCAGCAGCCAAGGGGTAATGGGGCCCCAAGAGACCCAGTACTTC
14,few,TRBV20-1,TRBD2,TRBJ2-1,CSGLRTSGGYEQFF,TGCAGTGGTTTGAGGACTAGCGGGGGCTATGAGCAGTTCTTC